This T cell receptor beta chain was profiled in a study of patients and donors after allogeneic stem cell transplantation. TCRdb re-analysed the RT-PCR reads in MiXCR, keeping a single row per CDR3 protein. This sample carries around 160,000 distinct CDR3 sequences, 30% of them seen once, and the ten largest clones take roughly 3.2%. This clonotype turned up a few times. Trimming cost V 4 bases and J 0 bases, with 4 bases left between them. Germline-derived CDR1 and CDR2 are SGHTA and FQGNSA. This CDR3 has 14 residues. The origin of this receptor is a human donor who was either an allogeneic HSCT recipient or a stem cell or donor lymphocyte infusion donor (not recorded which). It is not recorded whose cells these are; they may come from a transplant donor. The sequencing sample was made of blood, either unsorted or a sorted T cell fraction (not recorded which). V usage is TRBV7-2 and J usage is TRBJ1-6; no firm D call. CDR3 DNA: TGTGCCAGCAGCTCCACCTCCTATAATTCACCCCTCCACTTT. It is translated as CASSSTSYNSPLHF.